These 25 T cell receptor beta chains originate from one sample sequenced in a study of tumor-infiltrating lymphocytes in localized non-small cell lung cancer. The table came from immunoSEQ multiplex PCR; TCRdb's copy has only in-frame clones and leaves some out. The data show about 9,600 clones, around 74% seen once. The sample was uninvolved lung tissue not adjacent to the tumor. These TCRs come from a human donor with non-small cell lung cancer.

V is TRBV5-1 and J is TRBJ2-3; possible D gene TRBD2, 6 bases. The CDR3 spans 15 residues. Per the germline V gene, CDR1 is SGHRS and CDR2 is YFSETQ. Trimming cost V 0 bases and J 3 bases, with 11 bases left between them. CDR3 loop: CASSLGLSGTDTQYF. CDR3 bases: TGCGCCAGCAGCTTGGGCCTTAGCGGTACAGATACGCAGTATTTT.

Here the CDR3 DNA reads TGCAGCGTTGTTGCTCACGAGCAGTACTTC. Translated: CSVVAHEQYF. The chain is built from TRBV29-1 and TRBJ2-7, with unresolved D. Looked up from germline, CDR1 is SQVTM and CDR2 is ANQGSEA. With 4 bases removed from V and 5 bases from J, the gap between germline ends came to 6 bases. The CDR3 totals 10 residues.

V and J are TRBV7-7 and TRBJ2-2; D gene unclear. The CDR3 has 15 residues. V lost 6 bases and J 3 bases, leaving 14 bases between the germline ends. Germline assignment: CDR1 SSHAT and CDR2 FNYEAQ (reference sequence). The CDR3 loop reads CASSSRAGDTGELFF. In DNA, the CDR3 is TGTGCCAGCAGTTCTCGGGCTGGGGACACCGGGGAGCTGTTTTTT.

The chain employs TRBV5-4 and TRBJ2-7; D might be TRBD2 (6 bases). V was shortened by 3 bases and J by 3 bases, with 19 bases between the two germline ends. From germline, CDR1 is SGHNT and CDR2 YYREEE (reference sequence). The CDR3 runs 16 residues. CDR3 in DNA: TGTGCCAGCAGCTCCGGGACTCGCCCGGGAGACTACGAGCAGTACTTC. It translates to CASSSGTRPGDYEQYF.

The chain carries TRBV5-6 and TRBJ1-5, with D unresolved. The CDR3 loop spans 15 amino acids. CDR1 is SGHDT, CDR2 YYEEEE, per germline. Trimming shortened V by 0 bases and J by 0 bases, and 7 bases separated the two germline ends. The CDR3 region is CASSLGLYSNQPQHF. As DNA, the CDR3 is TGTGCCAGCAGCTTGGGCTTATATAGCAATCAGCCCCAGCATTTT.

The J gene is TRBJ1-2, the V gene TRBV9, with D possibly being TRBD1 (6 bases). The germline gives CDR1 SGDLS, CDR2 YYNGEE. The CDR3 spans 13 residues. V was clipped by 3 bases and J by 4 bases, with 10 bases between them. The CDR3 region has the DNA TGTGCCAGCAGCGCACAGGGTGGCTATGGCTACACCTTC. This translates into CASSAQGGYGYTF.

This clone was detected only a few times. The J gene is TRBJ2-3, the V gene TRBV7-2, with TRBD2 identical over 8 bases. J lost 8 bases, V lost 1 base, and 8 bases had no gene match. The CDR3 loop spans 15 amino acids. The germline CDR1 and CDR2 sequences are SGHTA and FQGNSA. In DNA form, the CDR3 reads TGTGCCAGCAGCTTAGGCCGGGGGGGCCCAGGTACGCAGTATTTT. Its protein is CASSLGRGGPGTQYF.

The chain has TRBV5-6 and TRBJ1-2; D perhaps matches TRBD1 (6 bases). Germline assignment: CDR1 SGHDT and CDR2 YYEEEE. Between the trimmed V and J ends, which lost 6 bases and 5 bases, there was a span of 17 bases. The CDR3 loop spans 14 amino acids. As DNA, the CDR3 is TGTGCCAGCACCGGAGCTGGGGGCCGGTATGGCTACACCTTC. Translating gives CASTGAGGRYGYTF.

The V gene is TRBV27, the J gene TRBJ1-3; 12 bases agree with TRBD1. The CDR3 totals 17 residues. Trimming at V came to 5 bases and at J to 4 bases, leaving 9 bases not matched to a gene. Germline CDR1 reads MNHEY; CDR2 reads SMNVEV (reference sequence). The CDR3 bases are TGTGCCAGCAGTCCCCTCCCGGGACAGGGGGCCGGAAACACCATATATTTT. It translates to CASSPLPGQGAGNTIYF.

Worth noting for this clone: Distinct nucleotide sequences in the sample also encode this CDR3. This sequence joins TRBV18 and TRBJ1-1, with D unclear. CDR1 and CDR2 (germline): KGHSH, LQKENI. With 6 bases removed from V and 0 bases from J, the gap between germline ends came to 8 bases. This CDR3 is built from 13 residues. The CDR3 spells CASSPGLNTEAFF. CDR3 nucleotide sequence: TGTGCCAGCTCGCCCGGACTGAACACTGAAGCTTTCTTT.

DNA of the CDR3: TGCAGCGGTGGGGAGAGCTCCTACAATGAGCAGTTCTTC. Translated: CSGGESSYNEQFF. This chain joins TRBV29-1 and TRBJ2-1; TRBD2 might be the D (5 bases). V lost 7 bases, J lost 0 bases, and 10 bases lay in between. Germline V CDR1 and CDR2: SQVTM, ANQGSEA. CDR3 size: 13 residues.

This clone has a handful of counts. The chain carries TRBV19 and TRBJ1-4; D might be TRBD1 (5 bases). The V gene lost 2 bases and the J gene lost 7 bases, with 14 bases spanning the gap. CDR1 and CDR2 from the germline V gene are LNHDA and SQIVND (reference sequence). This CDR3 has 15 residues. The CDR3 DNA sequence: TGTGCCAGTAGTATAACTGGGGGAGAAGGTGAAAAACTGTTTTTT. Residues: CASSITGGEGEKLFF.

This clone has more than one count but fewer than ten. The V gene is TRBV11-2, the J gene TRBJ2-3; a weak D match, TRBD1 (6 bases). This CDR3 is 16 amino acids long. V gave up 5 bases and J gave up 1 base, with 16 bases separating them. Germline values: CDR1 SGHAT, CDR2 FQNNGV. The CDR3: CASSLGTYGRTDTQYF. As DNA, the CDR3 is TGTGCCAGCAGCCTCGGGACATACGGGCGCACAGATACGCAGTATTTT.

The chain is built from TRBV11-2 and TRBJ1-2; no definite D call. This CDR3 has 17 residues. The ends were cut back, 5 bases at V and 0 bases at J, with 19 bases in the middle. Per germline, CDR1 SGHAT and CDR2 FQNNGV. CDR3 nucleotides: TGTGCCAGCAGCCCCACCCCCGGGCCCCGCACTAACTATGGCTACACCTTC. The encoded protein is CASSPTPGPRTNYGYTF.

The chain employs TRBV7-9 and TRBJ1-2; D gene unclear. V was clipped by 1 base and J by 8 bases, with 11 bases between them. Germline-derived CDR1 and CDR2 are SEHNR and FQNEAQ (reference sequence). The CDR3 covers 13 residues. The CDR3 DNA is TGTGCCAGCAGCTTAGGGTCAGCCGACGGCTACACCTTC. Translating it yields CASSLGSADGYTF. Supplemented by reference TRBV7-9 and TRBJ1-2, the full variable domain reads DTGVSQNPRHKITKRGQNVTFRCDPISEHNRLYWYRQTLGQGPEFLTYFQNEAQLEKSRLLSDRFSAERPKGSFSTLEIQRTEQGDSAMYLCASSLGSADGYTFGSGTRLTVV.

Written as DNA, the CDR3 is TGTGCCAGCAGCTTAGGCGGACATAAGACCTACGAGCAGTACTTC. Protein sequence: CASSLGGHKTYEQYF. V is TRBV7-2 and J is TRBJ2-7; weak D call: TRBD1 (5 bases). This CDR3 is built from 15 residues. V was cut by 1 base and J by 2 bases, with 12 bases left in between. CDR1 is SGHTA, CDR2 FQGNSA, per germline.

This chain uses TRBV28 with TRBJ2-2; 8 positions agree with TRBD2. Germline-derived CDR1 and CDR2 are MDHEN and SYDVKM. The CDR3 sequence is 16 residues long. The ends lost 3 bases at V and 5 bases at J; junction bases unmatched: 8. In nucleotides, the CDR3 is TGTGCCAGCAGTTTGCGAAGCGGGAGACTAACCGGGGAGCTGTTTTTT. Translation gives CASSLRSGRLTGELFF.

This clone was found a few times. This rearrangement joins TRBV18 to TRBJ2-5, with 9 bases matching TRBD2. V lost 2 bases and J lost 5; bases outside the gene matches: 9. The CDR3 is 16 residues long. Germline loops: CDR1 KGHSH, CDR2 LQKENI. In nucleotides, the CDR3 is TGTGCCAGCTCACCAATTTCTAGCGGGACTCGGGAGACCCAGTACTTC. Protein product: CASSPISSGTRETQYF. The full variable domain, completed using reference TRBV18 and TRBJ2-5, is NAGVMQNPRHLVRRRGQEARLRCSPMKGHSHVYWYRQLPEEGLKFMVYLQKENIIDESGMPKERFSAEFPKEGPSILRIQQVVRGDSAAYFCASSPISSGTRETQYFGPGTRLLVL.

The chain joins TRBV30 to TRBJ1-1, with no clear D. V shed 6 bases and J shed 1 base, with 12 bases lying between them. Germline CDR1 reads GTSNPN; CDR2 reads SVGIG (reference sequence). The CDR3 runs 13 residues. The DNA for the CDR3 is TGTGCCTGCACCAGGAAGACGAACACTGAAGCTTTCTTT. Protein product: CACTRKTNTEAFF. Full variable domain (outside the CDR3, taken from reference TRBV30 and TRBJ1-1): SQTIHQWPATLVQPVGSPLSLECTVEGTSNPNLYWYRQAAGRGLQLLFYSVGIGQISSEVPQNLSASRPQDRQFILSSKKLLLSDSGFYLCACTRKTNTEAFFGQGTRLTVV.

The chain links TRBV30 to TRBJ2-1, with 9 bases that match TRBD2. From germline, CDR1 is GTSNPN and CDR2 SVGIG (reference sequence). The CDR3 sequence is 15 residues long. CDR3 amino acids: CARGGRAERGNEQFF. The DNA of the CDR3 is TGTGCTCGGGGCGGGAGGGCCGAAAGAGGAAATGAGCAGTTCTTC.

This chain connects TRBV7-2 to TRBJ2-5, with 9 nucleotides matching TRBD2. The CDR3 length is 18 residues. J lost 6 bases, V lost 5 bases, and 19 bases had no gene match. Germline V lookup: CDR1 SGHTA, CDR2 FQGNSA. The CDR3 sequence is CASSTRPGSAGGPQTQYF. The CDR3 DNA reads as TGTGCCAGCAGCACCCGTCCGGGCTCGGCGGGGGGGCCGCAGACCCAGTACTTC.

The J gene is TRBJ1-2, the V gene TRBV30; D uncertain. The CDR3 extends over 13 amino acids. V lost 0 bases and J lost 4, with 9 bases in between. Germline CDR1 reads GTSNPN; CDR2 reads SVGIG (reference sequence). CDR3 nucleotide sequence: TGTGCCTGGAGTGTCGAACCCCTCTATGGCTACACCTTC. Translation gives CAWSVEPLYGYTF.

V is TRBV28 and J is TRBJ1-1, with D hard to call. The V gene's germline CDR1 is MDHEN and CDR2 SYDVKM. The length of the CDR3 is 11 residues. The V gene lost 4 bases and the J gene lost 5 bases, with 5 bases spanning the gap. CDR3 bases: TGTGCCAGCAGTTGGTGGACTGAAGCTTTCTTT. This encodes CASSWWTEAFF.

V is TRBV2 and J is TRBJ1-5; 8 positions agree with TRBD1. This CDR3 region has 15 residues. The germline V gene encodes CDR1 SNHLY and CDR2 FYNNEI. Trimming removed 4 bases from V and 0 bases from J; junction bases left unmatched: 2. In DNA form, the CDR3 reads TGTGCCAGCAGTGGTACAGGGGGTAGCAATCAGCCCCAGCATTTT. Translated, it gives CASSGTGGSNQPQHF.

In its sample, this clone is medium-sized. The chain couples TRBV5-5 to TRBJ2-3, with 7 bases lining up with TRBD2. Germline V gene data show CDR1 as SGHKS and CDR2 as YYEKEE (reference sequence). Germline trimming cut 1 base from V and 1 base from J; bases unmatched to any gene: 6. The CDR3 sequence is 16 residues long. The CDR3 loop is CASSLRRGRRTDTQYF. The CDR3 DNA reads as TGTGCCAGCAGCTTGAGGCGGGGGAGACGCACAGATACGCAGTATTTT.